The 8 T cell receptor beta chains presented below share a single source sample, sequenced in a study of blood T cell repertoires in COVID-19. TCRdb's table, derived via immunoSEQ multiplex PCR, lists solely in-frame clones and lacks some. The table shows about 360,000 clones, with 83% occurring only once. The sequencing sample was made of peripheral blood. These receptors were obtained from a man aged 25 to 45 with active or convalescent COVID-19.

This clone was counted between two and nine times. V is TRBV4-1 and J is TRBJ2-3; D unclear. The CDR3 extends over 16 amino acids. Germline values: CDR1 MGHRA, CDR2 YSYEKL. Trimming shortened V by 0 bases and J by 2 bases, and 12 bases separated the two germline ends. The CDR3 bases are TGCGCCAGCAGCCAAGATGGGTGGGCGTCCACAGATACGCAGTATTTT. Its translation is CASSQDGWASTDTQYF.

The chain is built from TRBV5-4 and TRBJ2-2; TRBD2 might be the D (5 bases). This CDR3 region has 16 residues. Trimming took off 3 bases at V and 4 bases at J, with 16 bases between the two ends. Germline values: CDR1 SGHNT, CDR2 YYREEE (reference sequence). DNA for the CDR3: TGTGCCAGCAGCTCTTTATGGAGCGGTGGCACCGGGGAGCTGTTTTTT. Amino acid sequence: CASSSLWSGGTGELFF.

As regards this clone: The same CDR3 arises from other DNA sequences in this sample as well. The genes are TRBV3-1 (or the pseudogene TRBV3-2) and TRBJ2-1, with 10 bases that match TRBD2. CDR1 is LGHDT and CDR2 is YNNKEL in the germline V gene (reference sequence). J was trimmed by 0 bases and V by 3 bases; bases with no gene match: 5. This CDR3 is 17 amino acids long. CDR3 loop: CASSQETSGSSYNEQFF. In DNA form, the CDR3 reads TGTGCCAGCAGCCAGGAGACTAGCGGGTCCTCCTACAATGAGCAGTTCTTC.

This chain uses TRBV30 with TRBJ1-4; D perhaps matches TRBD1 (6 bases). Germline CDR1 is GTSNPN and CDR2 is SVGIG (reference sequence). The CDR3 is made up of 12 amino acids. V was trimmed by 5 bases and J by 4 bases, leaving 8 bases between them. CDR3 bases: TGTGCCTGGGGACAGATTAATGAAAAACTGTTTTTT. Its protein product is CAWGQINEKLFF.

Comments on this clone: This sample includes further DNA sequences coding for the same CDR3. The J gene is TRBJ1-2, the V gene TRBV11-2, with D possibly being TRBD1 (5 bases). The length of the CDR3 is 13 residues. Trimming removed 5 bases from V and 2 bases from J, with 9 bases in between. The germline V gene encodes CDR1 SGHAT and CDR2 FQNNGV. The CDR3 coding sequence is TGTGCCAGCAGCCGGCAGGGAAACTATGGCTACACCTTC. Residues: CASSRQGNYGYTF.

Only a few counts were recorded for this clone. The V gene is TRBV15, the J gene TRBJ2-5; TRBD2 is a possible D gene (5 bases). CDR1 and CDR2 (germline): LNHNV, YYDKDF (reference sequence). CDR3 length equals 14 residues. The V end lost 5 bases, the J end lost 4 bases, and 14 bases lay between the germline ends. The CDR3 protein is CATSLQGGGETQYF. The CDR3 coding sequence is TGTGCCACCAGCCTCCAAGGTGGAGGAGAGACCCAGTACTTC.

The chain employs TRBV6-5 and TRBJ2-7; TRBD1 matches at 9 bases. Looked up from germline, CDR1 is MNHEY and CDR2 is SVGAGI. V shed 0 bases, J shed 6 bases, and the junction held 6 bases outside the gene matches. This CDR3 is 15 amino acids long. In DNA, the CDR3 is TGTGCCAGCAGTTACTCGGACAGGGGCACAGGCGAGCAGTACTTC. Translated: CASSYSDRGTGEQYF.

The rearrangement links TRBV4-2 to TRBJ2-3; D remains unclear. V was cut by 0 bases and J by 2 bases, with 12 bases left in between. CDR3 length equals 16 residues. Germline lookup yields CDR1 LGHNA and CDR2 YNFKEQ. CDR3 sequence: CASSQDTSFPTDTQYF. In DNA, the CDR3 is TGTGCCAGCAGCCAAGATACCAGTTTCCCCACAGATACGCAGTATTTT.